This T cell receptor (beta chain) was found in a study of blood T cells in healthy people across ages. Study-wide findings and caveats: Bulk PBMC profiling left naive and antigen-experienced comparisons inconclusive. Across the age range, TCR beta diversity per million T cells fell in a roughly linear way. Shifts in expanded clonotypes may have been confounded by donor CMV status, which was unknown.

Trimming took off 5 bases at V and 2 bases at J, with 10 bases between the two ends. Germline V gene sequence: CDR1 PRHDT, CDR2 FYEKMQ (reference sequence). The CDR3 loop spans 14 amino acids. A second PCR, run for roughly 7 to 12 cycles, used a sample-barcoded 5' primer plus a J-beta primer mix. Every cDNA molecule bore a tag from a template-switch adaptor containing 12 random nucleotides. TCRdb re-derived calls from the 5' RACE reads in MiXCR, one entry per CDR3 protein. The sample yields 1.5 million to 2 million distinct CDR3 sequences, 30% to 40% seen once. This clonotype was counted ten times or more. Its target is not known.

The rearrangement uses TRBV13 and TRBJ2-1; a possible D gene is TRBD1 (5 bases). Input material: blood. The clonotype was recovered from a human donor in good health. The CDR3 sequence: CASSLRQPYNEQFF. Written as DNA, the CDR3 is TGTGCCAGCAGCCTCCGACAGCCCTACAATGAGCAGTTCTTC.